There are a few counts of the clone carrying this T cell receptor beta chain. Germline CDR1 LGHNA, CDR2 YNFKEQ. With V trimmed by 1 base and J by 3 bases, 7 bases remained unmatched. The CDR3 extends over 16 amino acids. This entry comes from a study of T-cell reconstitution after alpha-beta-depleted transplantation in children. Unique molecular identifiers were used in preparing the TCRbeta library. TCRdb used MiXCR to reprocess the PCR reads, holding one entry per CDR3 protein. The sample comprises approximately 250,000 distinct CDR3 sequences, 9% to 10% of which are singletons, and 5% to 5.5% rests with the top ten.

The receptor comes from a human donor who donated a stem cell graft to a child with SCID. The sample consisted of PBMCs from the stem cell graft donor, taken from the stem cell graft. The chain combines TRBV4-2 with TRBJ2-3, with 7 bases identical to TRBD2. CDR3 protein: CASSQASRGGTDTQYF. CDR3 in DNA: TGTGCCAGCAGCCAAGCATCCCGGGGAGGGACAGATACGCAGTATTTT.